This is a list of T cell receptor beta chains from one sample in a study of blood T cell repertoires in COVID-19. TCRdb's table, derived via immunoSEQ multiplex PCR, lists solely in-frame clones and lacks some. The repertoire has fewer than 350,000 clones, 75% to 90% of them found once; the top ten carry 1.5% to 2%. The sample was PBMCs or T cells enriched from blood (not recorded which). The origin of the receptors is a woman in her 30s who had been exposed to COVID-19. The CDR3 runs from the conserved cysteine through the conserved F or W. The order of the fields is J gene, V gene, CDR3 protein.

>TRBJ2-7|TRBV12-3/TRBV12-4
CASSLVIYEQYF
>TRBJ2-3|TRBV7-9
CASSGGILNADTQYF
>TRBJ2-5|TRBV7-2
CASSLRLAGGETQYF
>TRBJ2-2|TRBV5-1
CASSLAVTGGNTGELFF
>TRBJ1-4|TRBV19
CASSIAGETNEKLFF
>TRBJ2-3|TRBV11-2
CASSIRLAGGADTQYF
>TRBJ2-1|TRBV28
CASRPNGKTDEQFF
>TRBJ2-1|TRBV10-3
CAILGPSYNEQFF
>TRBJ1-3|TRBV13
CATQTERNTIYF
>TRBJ2-5|TRBV2
CASRELAGDGETQYF
>TRBJ2-4|TRBV5-6
CASSLVLLAGVNIQYF
>TRBJ2-1|TRBV7-9
CASSEKSYNEQFF
>TRBJ2-1|TRBV9
CASSGGQGPYNEQFF
>TRBJ1-1|TRBV5-8
CASSLQGFENTEAFF
>TRBJ1-2|TRBV28
CASSSQVSSYGYTF
>TRBJ1-5|TRBV15
CATSSRHRGSNQPQHF
>TRBJ2-1|TRBV6-2/TRBV6-3
CASSRTESSYNEQFF
>TRBJ1-1|TRBV7-3
CASSWGGATEAFF
>TRBJ1-5|TRBV5-4
CASSFLGGPQHF
>TRBJ2-7|TRBV3-1/TRBV3-2
CASSQAGEQYF
>TRBJ2-1|TRBV2
CASLLAGGSYNEQFF
>TRBJ2-7|TRBV2
CASSDQGIGQYF
>TRBJ1-3|TRBV15
CATSSASFSSGNTIYF
>TRBJ1-3|TRBV27
CASSWTGRGAGNTIYF
>TRBJ2-1|TRBV2
CASSPTSGGSYNEQFF
>TRBJ2-2|TRBV9
CASSVNGGTGELFF
>TRBJ1-2|TRBV28
CASSLLPGNYGYTF
>TRBJ1-6|TRBV7-9
CASSSDNSSPLHF
>TRBJ2-5|TRBV19
CASSIIWASGRQETQYF
>TRBJ2-7|TRBV6-5
CASSPTSLGFEQYF
>TRBJ2-7|TRBV30
CAWSVGLYEQYF
>TRBJ2-5|TRBV5-1
CASSLKQGSGETQYF
>TRBJ2-5|TRBV10-1
CASSESLAGGLETQYF
>TRBJ1-6|TRBV5-4
CASSLGQGGSPLHF
>TRBJ1-2|TRBV30
CAWSVQSSLGYTF
>TRBJ1-2|TRBV21-1
CASTGQSYGYTF
>TRBJ1-2|TRBV5-1
CASSLPPRQGIFVYTF
>TRBJ1-1|TRBV18
CASSPNSPDRGWAEAFF
>TRBJ1-6|TRBV7-3
CASSLTGQGNSPLHF
>TRBJ1-4|TRBV2
CASSVRGRDEKLFF
>TRBJ2-3|TRBV6-6
CASSYTRADTQYF
>TRBJ2-7|TRBV13
CASSLGGLIYYEQYF
>TRBJ1-2|TRBV2
CASTGEGNGYTF
>TRBJ1-4|TRBV2
CASSVRSGYGEKLFF
>TRBJ1-2|TRBV28
CASTEALQVYGYTF
>TRBJ2-7|TRBV6-4
CASTGQPYEQYF
>TRBJ1-5|TRBV28
CASSGTGGSNQPQHF